One and the same sample provided the 27 T cell receptor beta chains below, sequenced in a study of blood T cell repertoires in COVID-19. Data came from immunoSEQ multiplex PCR; TCRdb stores just in-frame clones and leaves some out. This sample has about 210,000 clones, with around 76% found just once. Input material: peripheral blood. The source is a woman aged 55-69 years with COVID-19, enrolled during active disease.

The rearrangement links TRBV5-1 to TRBJ1-1; TRBD1 might be the D (6 bases). Germline CDR1 reads SGHRS; CDR2 reads YFSETQ. The CDR3 totals 14 residues. V lost 4 bases to trimming and J lost 1 base, with 11 bases between them. CDR3 region: CASSLGTQNTEAFF. CDR3 DNA sequence: TGCGCCAGCAGCCTTGGGACACAGAACACTGAAGCTTTCTTT.

The table lists this clone with a count of one. This sequence joins TRBV6-5 and TRBJ1-2, with D uncertain. The ends were cut back, 6 bases at V and 3 bases at J, with 11 bases in the middle. The CDR3 sequence is 13 residues long. Per the germline V gene, CDR1 is MNHEY and CDR2 is SVGAGI. CDR3 bases: TGTGCCAGCAGGCTTTCCGACTACTATGGCTACACCTTC. It codes for CASRLSDYYGYTF.

The J gene is TRBJ2-2, the V gene TRBV3-1 (or the pseudogene TRBV3-2); TRBD1 agrees at 7 bases. CDR1 is LGHDT and CDR2 is YNNKEL in the germline V gene (reference sequence). The CDR3 has 13 amino acids. The J segment lost 6 bases and the V segment lost 4 bases, leaving 2 bases of the junction unmatched. The CDR3 DNA sequence: TGTGCCAGCAGCCCACAGGGGCCCGGGGAGCTGTTTTTT. Its translation: CASSPQGPGELFF.

This chain links TRBV6-2 or TRBV6-3 with TRBJ1-2; D possibly corresponds to TRBD1 (6 bases). The CDR3 totals 16 residues. Trimming pared 0 bases from V and 4 bases from J, leaving 15 bases between. Germline loops: CDR1 MNHEY, CDR2 SVGEGT. The CDR3 sequence is CASSYSGTSTSYGYTF. CDR3 nucleotide sequence: TGTGCCAGCAGTTACTCGGGGACAAGTACTAGCTATGGCTACACCTTC.

The V gene is TRBV6-6, the J gene TRBJ2-7; a possible D gene is TRBD1 (6 bases). This CDR3 comprises 11 residues. V dropped 5 bases and J dropped 4 bases, with 6 bases sitting between them. CDR1 is MNHNY, CDR2 SVGAGI, per germline (reference sequence). Here the CDR3 reads CASSTGYEQYV. CDR3 coding DNA: TGTGCCAGCAGTACAGGGTACGAGCAGTACGTC.

J is TRBJ2-7 and V is TRBV19; 9 bases are a match to TRBD2. V gave up 5 bases and J gave up 3 bases; unmatched junction bases: 11. The germline V gene encodes CDR1 LNHDA and CDR2 SQIVND (reference sequence). This CDR3 contains 16 residues. The chain's CDR3 is CASSPRASGAYYEQYF. In DNA form, the CDR3 reads TGTGCCAGTAGTCCTAGGGCTAGCGGGGCCTACTACGAGCAGTACTTC. Looking up the rest from reference TRBV19 and TRBJ2-7 gives the full variable domain: DGGITQSPKYLFRKEGQNVTLSCEQNLNHDAMYWYRQDPGQGLRLIYYSQIVNDFQKGDIAEGYSVSREKKESFPLTVTSAQKNPTAFYLCASSPRASGAYYEQYFGPGTRLTVT.

The chain is built from TRBV28 and TRBJ1-1; no clear D gene. The germline V gene encodes CDR1 MDHEN and CDR2 SYDVKM. V was pared by 1 base and J by 7 bases, with 10 bases between. This CDR3 region has 13 residues. CDR3 in amino acids: CASSLSGMSEAFF. The CDR3 DNA sequence: TGTGCCAGCAGTTTATCCGGGATGAGTGAAGCTTTCTTT.

This clone occurred once. V is TRBV24-1 and J is TRBJ2-3; 11 bases line up with TRBD2. Germline-derived CDR1 and CDR2 are KGHDR and SFDVKD. This CDR3 is 16 amino acids long. With V trimmed by 4 bases and J by 2 bases, 4 bases remained unmatched. CDR3 in amino acids: CATSEPSGRSTDTQYF. The CDR3 DNA sequence: TGTGCCACCAGTGAACCTAGCGGGAGGTCCACAGATACGCAGTATTTT.

The chain joins TRBV5-1 to TRBJ1-4, with 9 bases that match TRBD1. V lost 4 bases to trimming and J lost 8 bases; unmatched junction nucleotides: 9. CDR1 is SGHRS, CDR2 YFSETQ, per germline. The CDR3 contains 15 residues. CDR3 sequence reads: CASSISGTGREKLFF. The CDR3 region has the DNA TGCGCCAGCAGCATCTCCGGGACAGGGAGAGAAAAACTGTTTTTT.

The chain couples TRBV28 to TRBJ1-4; D ambiguous. Trimming stripped 6 bases from V and 8 bases from J, with 13 bases between. The germline V gene encodes CDR1 MDHEN and CDR2 SYDVKM. The CDR3 consists of 13 residues. CDR3 in DNA: TGTGCCAGCAGACCGTTACTTATGGAAAAACTGTTTTTT. It is translated as CASRPLLMEKLFF.

J is TRBJ1-6 and V is TRBV11-3; D is uncertain. Germline assignment: CDR1 SGHNT and CDR2 YENEEA. CDR3 length equals 13 residues. The germline V and J ends were trimmed by 2 bases and 14 bases, with 13 bases remaining between them. CDR3 in amino acids: CASSLSRSGTLHF. The CDR3 DNA reads as TGTGCCAGCAGCTTATCGCGCAGCGGCACCCTCCACTTT.

The gene calls are TRBV13 and TRBJ2-5, with D possibly being TRBD2 (5 bases). Trimming cost V 3 bases and J 5 bases, with 13 bases left between them. The CDR3 spans 14 residues. The germline V gene encodes CDR1 PRHDT and CDR2 FYEKMQ (reference sequence). As DNA, the CDR3 is TGTGCCAGCAGCTTGTCCTCTAGCACTGAGACCCAGTACTTC. It encodes CASSLSSSTETQYF.

The chain is built from TRBV5-1 and TRBJ1-5; no definite D call. The CDR3 runs to 15 residues. Germline CDR1 is SGHRS and CDR2 is YFSETQ. The germline V and J ends were trimmed by 0 bases and 0 bases, with 7 bases remaining between them. CDR3 sequence reads: CASSLAGYSNQPQHF. As DNA, the CDR3 is TGCGCCAGCAGCTTGGCGGGGTATAGCAATCAGCCCCAGCATTTT.

The chain recombines TRBV14 with TRBJ2-7, with 8 bases fitting TRBD2. The germline V gene has CDR1 SGHDN and CDR2 FVKESK. The CDR3 runs 16 residues. After removal of 6 bases from V and 3 bases from J, the junction contained 13 bases not matched to a gene. The CDR3 reads CASSPVLSGSVYEQYF. CDR3 nucleotides: TGTGCCAGCAGTCCCGTATTAAGCGGGAGTGTCTACGAGCAGTACTTC. Supplemented by reference TRBV14 and TRBJ2-7, the full variable domain reads EAGVTQFPSHSVIEKGQTVTLRCDPISGHDNLYWYRRVMGKEIKFLLHFVKESKQDESGMPNNRFLAERTGGTYSTLKVQPAELEDSGVYFCASSPVLSGSVYEQYFGPGTRLTVT.

The V call is TRBV19, the J call TRBJ2-1; 8 nucleotides line up with TRBD2. This CDR3 comprises 18 residues. V shed 3 bases and J 3 bases; nucleotides not matched to a gene: 13. Germline V CDR1 and CDR2: LNHDA, SQIVND (reference sequence). CDR3 coding DNA: TGTGCCAGTAGTATGTCCGCTACCCTCGGGACTAGCTACAATGAGCAGTTCTTC. Amino acids: CASSMSATLGTSYNEQFF.

This sequence joins TRBV11-1 and TRBJ1-1; D is uncertain. The V and J ends lost 0 bases and 6 bases respectively, with 8 bases between them. Germline loops: CDR1 SGHAT, CDR2 FQDESV (reference sequence). This CDR3 is built from 13 residues. The CDR3 spells CASSLARGAEAFF. The CDR3 bases are TGTGCCAGCAGCTTAGCCCGGGGAGCTGAAGCTTTCTTT.

This clone was counted a single time. The chain carries TRBV10-3 and TRBJ1-1, with D possibly matching TRBD1 (6 bases). Deletions cut 6 bases from V and 1 base from J, with 9 bases between. The V gene's germline CDR1 is ENHRY and CDR2 SYGVKD. The CDR3 has 13 residues. CDR3 nucleotide sequence: TGTGCCATCAGCCAGACAGGGAACACTGAAGCTTTCTTT. Protein sequence: CAISQTGNTEAFF.

Here the CDR3 reads CASSAHTGGADTQYF. The CDR3 region has the DNA TGTGCCAGCAGCGCCCACACAGGGGGCGCAGATACGCAGTATTTT. The gene calls are TRBV9 and TRBJ2-3, with 9 bases identical to TRBD1. The CDR3 spans 15 residues. The germline V gene has CDR1 SGDLS and CDR2 YYNGEE. V lost 3 bases to trimming and J lost 4 bases; unmatched junction nucleotides: 6.

This chain links TRBV9 with TRBJ2-5; the match to TRBD2 covers 8 bases. Germline-derived CDR1 and CDR2 are SGDLS and YYNGEE. The CDR3 length is 15 residues. V gave up 0 bases and J gave up 5 bases; unmatched junction bases: 6. CDR3 region: CASSVAGGLGETQYF. The DNA of the CDR3 is TGTGCCAGCAGCGTAGCGGGGGGGCTCGGGGAGACCCAGTACTTC.

CDR3: CATNLAGWNTEAFF. CDR3 nucleotides: TGTGCCACCAACCTGGCAGGGTGGAACACTGAAGCTTTCTTT. J is TRBJ1-1 and V is TRBV28; weak D call: TRBD1 (5 bases). Trimming pared 10 bases from V and 1 base from J, leaving 16 bases between. Germline V lookup: CDR1 MDHEN, CDR2 SYDVKM. The CDR3 runs to 14 residues.

The chain has TRBV28 and TRBJ2-3; 9 nucleotides line up with TRBD1. The V gene end was trimmed by 4 bases and the J gene end by 2 bases; junction bases not matched to a gene: 10. CDR3 length: 17 residues. The germline gives CDR1 MDHEN, CDR2 SYDVKM. The CDR3 bases are TGTGCCAGCAGTTCCCCCGGACAGGGGTCTTTCACAGATACGCAGTATTTT. Translation: CASSSPGQGSFTDTQYF.

The table lists this clone with a few counts. This chain joins TRBV10-3 and TRBJ1-5; D perhaps matches TRBD1 (5 bases). CDR1 is ENHRY, CDR2 SYGVKD, per germline. The CDR3 runs to 13 residues. Trimming removed 11 bases from V and 2 bases from J, with 13 bases in between. The CDR3 region is CAVGGLGNQPQHF. The DNA for the CDR3 is TGTGCCGTCGGGGGATTGGGCAATCAGCCCCAGCATTTT.

The chain uses TRBV9 and TRBJ2-2, with D possibly TRBD1 on 6 matching bases. The V gene's germline CDR1 is SGDLS and CDR2 YYNGEE. CDR3 length: 15 residues. V lost 3 bases, J lost 2 bases, and 11 bases lay in between. The CDR3 spells CASSARDTNTGELFF. The CDR3 DNA follows: TGTGCCAGCAGCGCCCGGGACACCAACACCGGGGAGCTGTTTTTT.

J is TRBJ2-1 and V is TRBV24-1; 7 bases are a match to TRBD2. Germline V gives CDR1 KGHDR, CDR2 SFDVKD. With V trimmed by 4 bases and J by 3 bases, 5 bases remained unmatched. This CDR3 comprises 15 residues. This CDR3 is CATSEPRGDYNEQFF. DNA of the CDR3: TGTGCCACCAGTGAACCCCGGGGGGACTACAATGAGCAGTTCTTC.

This clone is a singleton in its sample. The V gene is TRBV6-2 or TRBV6-3, the J gene TRBJ1-4, with D possibly matching TRBD1 (6 bases). Trimming took off 4 bases at V and 0 bases at J, with 12 bases between the two ends. Germline V gene data show CDR1 as MNHEY and CDR2 as SVGEGT. The CDR3 totals 16 residues. The CDR3 sequence is CASSSQTGATNEKLFF. The DNA of the CDR3 is TGTGCCAGCAGTTCCCAGACAGGAGCAACTAATGAAAAACTGTTTTTT.

This clone was seen repeatedly, ten times or more. The CDR3 sequence: CASSLRQGFDSPLHF. The CDR3 DNA sequence: TGTGCCAGCTCACTCAGACAGGGGTTCGATTCACCCCTCCACTTT. V gene TRBV18 combines with J gene TRBJ1-6; 8 nucleotides agree with TRBD1. Germline V gene sequence: CDR1 KGHSH, CDR2 LQKENI. V dropped 4 bases and J dropped 8; count of bases not matched to a gene: 7. CDR3 size: 15 residues.

The chain links TRBV19 to TRBJ1-5; D is perhaps TRBD1 (5 bases). The CDR3 contains 14 residues. Germline values: CDR1 LNHDA, CDR2 SQIVND (reference sequence). Trimming stripped 3 bases from V and 5 bases from J, with 11 bases between. In nucleotides, the CDR3 is TGTGCCAGTAGTATCCGGGGCGGGGATCAGCCCCAGCATTTT. Protein product: CASSIRGGDQPQHF.